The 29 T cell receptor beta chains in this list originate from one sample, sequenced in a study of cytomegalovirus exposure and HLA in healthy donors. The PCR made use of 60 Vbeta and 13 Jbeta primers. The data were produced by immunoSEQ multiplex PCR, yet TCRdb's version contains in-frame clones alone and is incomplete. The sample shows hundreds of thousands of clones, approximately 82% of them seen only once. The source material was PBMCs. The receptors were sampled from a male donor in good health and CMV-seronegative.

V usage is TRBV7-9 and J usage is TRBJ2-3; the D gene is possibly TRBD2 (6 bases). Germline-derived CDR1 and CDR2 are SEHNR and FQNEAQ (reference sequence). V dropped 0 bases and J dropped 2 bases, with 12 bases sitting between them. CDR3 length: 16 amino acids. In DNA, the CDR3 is TGTGCCAGCAGCTTAGCGGTAGGCGGGGACACAGATACGCAGTATTTT. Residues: CASSLAVGGDTDTQYF. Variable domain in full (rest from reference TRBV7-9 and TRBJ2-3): DTGVSQNPRHKITKRGQNVTFRCDPISEHNRLYWYRQTLGQGPEFLTYFQNEAQLEKSRLLSDRFSAERPKGSFSTLEIQRTEQGDSAMYLCASSLAVGGDTDTQYFGPGTRLTVL.

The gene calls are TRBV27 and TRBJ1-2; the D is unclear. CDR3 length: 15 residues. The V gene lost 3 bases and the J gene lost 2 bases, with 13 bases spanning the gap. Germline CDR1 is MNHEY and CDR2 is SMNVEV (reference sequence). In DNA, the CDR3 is TGTGCCAGCAGTTTTTTACACGACACCAACTATGGCTACACCTTC. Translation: CASSFLHDTNYGYTF.

The CDR3, as DNA: TGTGCCAGCAGTTTGGGACTAGTGAGGGTTGAGCAGTTCTTC. This encodes CASSLGLVRVEQFF. The J gene is TRBJ2-1, the V gene TRBV28, with 8 nucleotides matching TRBD2. CDR3 size: 14 residues. V lost 3 bases, J lost 9 bases, and 7 bases stayed unmatched. From germline, CDR1 is MDHEN and CDR2 SYDVKM.

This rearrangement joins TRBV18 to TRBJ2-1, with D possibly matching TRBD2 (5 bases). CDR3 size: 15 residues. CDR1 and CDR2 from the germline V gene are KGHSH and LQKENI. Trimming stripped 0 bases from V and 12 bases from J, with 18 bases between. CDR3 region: CASSPPLLSDEGQFF. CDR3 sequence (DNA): TGTGCCAGCTCACCACCCCTATTATCGGACGAGGGGCAGTTCTTC.

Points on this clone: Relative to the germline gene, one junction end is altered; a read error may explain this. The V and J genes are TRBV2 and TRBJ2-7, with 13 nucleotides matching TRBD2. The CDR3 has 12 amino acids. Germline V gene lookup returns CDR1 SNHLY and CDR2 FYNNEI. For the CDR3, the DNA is TGTGCCAGCAGTCCCGGGACTAGCGGGGCCTTCTTC. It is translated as CASSPGTSGAFF.

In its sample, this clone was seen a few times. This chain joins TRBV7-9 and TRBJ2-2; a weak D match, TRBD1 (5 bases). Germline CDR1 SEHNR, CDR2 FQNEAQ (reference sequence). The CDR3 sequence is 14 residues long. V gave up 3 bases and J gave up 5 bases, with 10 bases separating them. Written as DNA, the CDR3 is TGTGCCAGCAGCTTCCCAGGGTGGACCGGGGAGCTGTTTTTT. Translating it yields CASSFPGWTGELFF.

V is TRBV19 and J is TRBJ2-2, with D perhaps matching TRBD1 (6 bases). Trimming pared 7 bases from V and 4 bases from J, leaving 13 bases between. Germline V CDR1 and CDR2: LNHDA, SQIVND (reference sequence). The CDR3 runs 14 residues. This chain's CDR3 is CASTAGARTGELFF. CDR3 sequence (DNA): TGTGCCAGTACGGCAGGGGCGCGCACCGGGGAGCTGTTTTTT.

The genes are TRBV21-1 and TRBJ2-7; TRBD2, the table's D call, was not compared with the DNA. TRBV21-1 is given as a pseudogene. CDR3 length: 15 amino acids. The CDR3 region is CASSTQLADSYEQYF. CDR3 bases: TGTGCCAGCAGCACCCAATTAGCGGATTCCTACGAGCAGTACTTC.

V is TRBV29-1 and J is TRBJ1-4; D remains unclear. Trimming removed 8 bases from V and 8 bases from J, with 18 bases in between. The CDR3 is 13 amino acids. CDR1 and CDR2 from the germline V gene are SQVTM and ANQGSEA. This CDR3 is CSLWEEGNEKLFF. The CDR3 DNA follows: TGCAGCCTATGGGAGGAGGGTAACGAAAAACTGTTTTTT. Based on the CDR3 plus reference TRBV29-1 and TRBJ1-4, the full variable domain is SAVISQKPSRDICQRGTSLTIQCQVDSQVTMMFWYRQQPGQSLTLIATANQGSEATYESGFVIDKFPISRPNLTFSTLTVSNMSPEDSSIYLCSLWEEGNEKLFFGSGTQLSVL.

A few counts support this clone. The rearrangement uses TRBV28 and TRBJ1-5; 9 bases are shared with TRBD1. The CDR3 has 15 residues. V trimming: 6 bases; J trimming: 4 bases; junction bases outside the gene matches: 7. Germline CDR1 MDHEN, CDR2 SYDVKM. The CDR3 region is CASSPPGTGNQPQHF. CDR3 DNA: TGTGCCAGCAGCCCACCCGGGACAGGGAATCAGCCCCAGCATTTT.

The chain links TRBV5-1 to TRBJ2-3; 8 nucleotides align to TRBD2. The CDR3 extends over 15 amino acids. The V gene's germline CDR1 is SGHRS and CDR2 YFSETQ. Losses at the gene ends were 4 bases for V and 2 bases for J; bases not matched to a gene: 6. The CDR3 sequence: CASSRQAGATDTQYF. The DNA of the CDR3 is TGCGCCAGCAGCAGACAAGCGGGGGCCACAGATACGCAGTATTTT. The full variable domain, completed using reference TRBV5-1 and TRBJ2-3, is KAGVTQTPRYLIKTRGQQVTLSCSPISGHRSVSWYQQTPGQGLQFLFEYFSETQRNKGNFPGRFSGRQFSNSRSEMNVSTLELGDSALYLCASSRQAGATDTQYFGPGTRLTVL.

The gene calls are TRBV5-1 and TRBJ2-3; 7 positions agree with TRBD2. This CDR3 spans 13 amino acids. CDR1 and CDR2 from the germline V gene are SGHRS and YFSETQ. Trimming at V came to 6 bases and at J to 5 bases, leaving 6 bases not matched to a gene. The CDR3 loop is CASNLGGGDTQYF. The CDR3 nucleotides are TGCGCCAGCAATCTGGGCGGGGGAGATACGCAGTATTTT.

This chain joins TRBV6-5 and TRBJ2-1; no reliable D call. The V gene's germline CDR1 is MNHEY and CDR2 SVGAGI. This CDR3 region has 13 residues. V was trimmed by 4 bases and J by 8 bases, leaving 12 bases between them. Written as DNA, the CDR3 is TGTGCCAGCAGTTCTTTAGGAGCTGATGAGCAGTTCTTC. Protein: CASSSLGADEQFF.

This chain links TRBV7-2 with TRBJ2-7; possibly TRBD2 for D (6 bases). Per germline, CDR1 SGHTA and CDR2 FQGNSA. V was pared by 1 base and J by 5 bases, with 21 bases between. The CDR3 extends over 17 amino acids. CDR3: CASSLGRAGRRRDEQYF. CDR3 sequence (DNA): TGTGCCAGCAGCTTAGGTCGAGCGGGCCGCCGAAGGGACGAGCAGTACTTC.

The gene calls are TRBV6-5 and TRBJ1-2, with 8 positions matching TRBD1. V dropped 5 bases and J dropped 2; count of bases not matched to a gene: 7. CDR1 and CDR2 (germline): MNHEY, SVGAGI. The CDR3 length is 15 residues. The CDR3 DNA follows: TGTGCCAGCAGTCCAGACAGGGGCCAAAACTATGGCTACACCTTC. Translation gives CASSPDRGQNYGYTF.

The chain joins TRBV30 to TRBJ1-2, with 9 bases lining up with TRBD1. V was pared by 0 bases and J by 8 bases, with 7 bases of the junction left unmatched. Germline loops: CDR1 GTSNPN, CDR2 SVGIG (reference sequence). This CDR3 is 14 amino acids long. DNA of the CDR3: TGTGCCTGGAGTGTAACAGGGGGCAGAAGGGGCTACACCTTC. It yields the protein CAWSVTGGRRGYTF.

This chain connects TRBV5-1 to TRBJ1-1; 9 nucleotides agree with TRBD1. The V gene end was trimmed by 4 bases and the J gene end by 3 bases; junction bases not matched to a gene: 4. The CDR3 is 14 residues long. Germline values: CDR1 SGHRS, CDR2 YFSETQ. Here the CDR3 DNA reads TGCGCCAGCAGCCCGACAGGGGGATACACTGAAGCTTTCTTT. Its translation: CASSPTGGYTEAFF.

For the CDR3, the DNA is TGCAGCGTTGAATTGCCAGGGGGAAACACCATATATTTT. Residues: CSVELPGGNTIYF. The chain joins TRBV29-1 to TRBJ1-3; perhaps TRBD1 as D (5 bases). There are 13 residues in the CDR3. Germline V gene sequence: CDR1 SQVTM, CDR2 ANQGSEA. V lost 2 bases to trimming and J lost 4 bases, with 9 bases between them.

In DNA, the CDR3 is TGTGCCAGCAGTCAAACCGGGACAGGGATGGAGACCCAGTACTTC. This gives the protein CASSQTGTGMETQYF. This rearrangement joins TRBV27 to TRBJ2-5; 9 bases align to TRBD1. This CDR3 contains 15 residues. The V gene's germline CDR1 is MNHEY and CDR2 SMNVEV (reference sequence). Trimming at V came to 5 bases and at J to 5 bases, leaving 9 bases not matched to a gene.

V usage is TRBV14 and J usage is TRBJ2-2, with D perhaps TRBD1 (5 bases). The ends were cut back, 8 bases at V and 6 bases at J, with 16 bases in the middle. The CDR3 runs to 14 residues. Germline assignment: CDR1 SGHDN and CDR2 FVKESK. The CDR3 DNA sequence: TGTGCCAGCCAGCCGATAGGGGTCCCCGGGGAGCTGTTTTTT. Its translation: CASQPIGVPGELFF.

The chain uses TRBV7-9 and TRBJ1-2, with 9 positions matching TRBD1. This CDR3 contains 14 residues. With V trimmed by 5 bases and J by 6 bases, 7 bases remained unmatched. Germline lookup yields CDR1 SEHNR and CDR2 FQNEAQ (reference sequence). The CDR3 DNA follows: TGTGCCAGCAGCCAAGGACAGGGGCAGGATGGCTACACCTTC. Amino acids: CASSQGQGQDGYTF.

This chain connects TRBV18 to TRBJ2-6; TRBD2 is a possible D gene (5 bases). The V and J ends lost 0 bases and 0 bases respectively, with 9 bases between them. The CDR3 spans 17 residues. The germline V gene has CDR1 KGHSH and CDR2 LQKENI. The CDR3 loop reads CASSPPTGSSGANVLTF. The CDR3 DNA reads TGTGCCAGCTCACCACCGACGGGAAGCTCTGGGGCCAACGTCCTGACTTTC. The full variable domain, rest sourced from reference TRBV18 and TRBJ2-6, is NAGVMQNPRHLVRRRGQEARLRCSPMKGHSHVYWYRQLPEEGLKFMVYLQKENIIDESGMPKERFSAEFPKEGPSILRIQQVVRGDSAAYFCASSPPTGSSGANVLTFGAGSRLTVL.

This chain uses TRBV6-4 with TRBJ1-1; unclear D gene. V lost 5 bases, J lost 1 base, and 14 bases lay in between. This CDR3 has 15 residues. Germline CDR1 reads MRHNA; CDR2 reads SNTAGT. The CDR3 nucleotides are TGTGCCAGCAGTTACACCTCTCCCGCGAACACTGAAGCTTTCTTT. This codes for CASSYTSPANTEAFF.

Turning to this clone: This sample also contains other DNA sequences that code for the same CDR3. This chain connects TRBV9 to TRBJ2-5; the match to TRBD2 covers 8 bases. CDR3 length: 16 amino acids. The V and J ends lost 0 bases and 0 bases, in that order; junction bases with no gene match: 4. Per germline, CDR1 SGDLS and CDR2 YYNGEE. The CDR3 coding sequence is TGTGCCAGCAGCGTAGTTCCTAGCGGGCACCAAGAGACCCAGTACTTC. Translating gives CASSVVPSGHQETQYF.

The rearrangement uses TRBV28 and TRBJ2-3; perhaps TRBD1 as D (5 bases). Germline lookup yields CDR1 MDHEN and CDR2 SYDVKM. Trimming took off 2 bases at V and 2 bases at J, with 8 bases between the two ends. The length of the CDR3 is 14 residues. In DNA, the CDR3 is TGTGCCAGCAGTTTACTAGGGGCCACAGATACGCAGTATTTT. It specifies CASSLLGATDTQYF. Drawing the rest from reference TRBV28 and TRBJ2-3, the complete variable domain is DVKVTQSSRYLVKRTGEKVFLECVQDMDHENMFWYRQDPGLGLRLIYFSYDVKMKEKGDIPEGYSVSREKKERFSLILESASTNQTSMYLCASSLLGATDTQYFGPGTRLTVL.

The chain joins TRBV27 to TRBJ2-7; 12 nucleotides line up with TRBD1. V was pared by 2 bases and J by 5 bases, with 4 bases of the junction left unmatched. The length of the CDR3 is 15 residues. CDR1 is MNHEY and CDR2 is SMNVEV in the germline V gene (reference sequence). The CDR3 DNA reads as TGTGCCAGCAGTTTAACCGGGACAGGGGGCCACGAGCAGTACTTC. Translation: CASSLTGTGGHEQYF.

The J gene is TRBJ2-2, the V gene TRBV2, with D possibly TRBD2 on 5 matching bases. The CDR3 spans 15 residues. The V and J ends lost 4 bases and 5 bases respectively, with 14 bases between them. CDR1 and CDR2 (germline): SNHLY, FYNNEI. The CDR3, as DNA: TGTGCCAGCAGTGTGGACTCACGGAGGACCGGGGAGCTGTTTTTT. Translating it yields CASSVDSRRTGELFF.

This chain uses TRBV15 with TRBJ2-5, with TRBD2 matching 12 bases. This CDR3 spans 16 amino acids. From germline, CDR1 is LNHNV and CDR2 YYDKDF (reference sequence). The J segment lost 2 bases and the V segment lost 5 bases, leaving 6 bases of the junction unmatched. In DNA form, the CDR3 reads TGTGCCACCAGCGAGGGGACTAGCGGGCCACAAGAGACCCAGTACTTC. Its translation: CATSEGTSGPQETQYF.

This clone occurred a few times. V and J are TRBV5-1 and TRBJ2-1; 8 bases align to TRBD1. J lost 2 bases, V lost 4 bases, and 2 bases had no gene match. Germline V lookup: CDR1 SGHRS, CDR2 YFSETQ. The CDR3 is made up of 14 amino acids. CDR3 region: CASSQGQAYNEQFF. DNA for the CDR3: TGCGCCAGCAGCCAGGGACAGGCCTACAATGAGCAGTTCTTC.